This passage covers 5 T cell receptor beta chains from one sample sequenced in a study of blood T cell repertoires in COVID-19. Clones were read by immunoSEQ multiplex PCR, and TCRdb kept only the in-frame ones, dropping some. The top ten hold less than 15% of the sample, which has more than 20,000 clones, roughly 71% seen once. What was sequenced was peripheral blood. The origin of the receptors is a man at least 80 years old with active or convalescent COVID-19.

The V call is TRBV5-1, the J call TRBJ2-3; tentatively, D is TRBD1 (6 bases). V lost 0 bases, J lost 2 bases, and 13 bases lay in between. CDR1 is SGHRS and CDR2 is YFSETQ in the germline V gene. The CDR3 length is 16 residues. CDR3 sequence (DNA): TGCGCCAGCAGCTTGGCAGGACAGCTCACCACAGATACGCAGTATTTT. Amino acids: CASSLAGQLTTDTQYF.

This clone appeared a single time. The chain couples TRBV19 to TRBJ2-1; the match to TRBD1 covers 8 bases. The junction had 8 bases not matched to a gene; V was cut back by 3 bases and J by 4 bases. Germline values: CDR1 LNHDA, CDR2 SQIVND (reference sequence). This CDR3 has 16 residues. The CDR3 coding sequence is TGTGCCAGTAGTATGCCCGGACAGGGTGCGTACAATGAGCAGTTCTTC. This translates into CASSMPGQGAYNEQFF.

V and J are TRBV20-1 and TRBJ2-2; TRBD2 might be the D (6 bases). Germline CDR1 reads DFQATT; CDR2 reads SNEGSKA (reference sequence). V was clipped by 3 bases and J by 4 bases, with 9 bases between them. This CDR3 is 13 amino acids long. The CDR3 nucleotides read TGCAGTGCTAGTTCGGGAGTCACCGGGGAGCTGTTTTTT. This encodes CSASSGVTGELFF.

The V gene is TRBV19, the J gene TRBJ2-7; TRBD1 matches at 9 bases. Germline assignment: CDR1 LNHDA and CDR2 SQIVND (reference sequence). The V and J ends lost 3 bases and 6 bases, in that order; junction bases with no gene match: 12. The CDR3 spans 16 residues. This CDR3 is CASSMGQPGTGTEQYF. The CDR3 DNA sequence: TGTGCCAGTAGTATGGGGCAACCCGGGACAGGGACCGAGCAGTACTTC.

The gene calls are TRBV9 and TRBJ1-2, with a possible D match to TRBD1 (6 bases). Trimming stripped 2 bases from V and 8 bases from J, with 13 bases between. Germline CDR1 reads SGDLS; CDR2 reads YYNGEE. CDR3 length: 13 residues. In nucleotides, the CDR3 is TGTGCCAGCAGCGTTGAGAAAGGGGGAGGCTACACCTTC. Encoded protein: CASSVEKGGGYTF.